Each of the 21 T cell receptor beta chains below was sequenced from the same sample in a study of glioma-infiltrating T cells. TCR alpha and beta CDR3 regions were amplified from RNA using iRepertoire nested multiplex PCR. TCRdb reanalysed the multiplex PCR reads using MiXCR and keeps one entry per CDR3 protein. Of 4,500 or so distinct CDR3 sequences listed, around 21% are singletons. The sample was glioma tissue, nonneoplastic brain tissue, or PBMCs (not recorded which). The source is a human donor with low-grade glioma or glioblastoma, undergoing nonglioma brain surgery, or in good health (not recorded which).

This clonotype counts as medium-sized (0.01 to 0.1%). The chain joins TRBV20-1 to TRBJ2-7; 7 bases agree with TRBD1. The CDR3 totals 13 residues. The junction had 6 bases not matched to a gene; V was cut back by 7 bases and J by 0 bases. Germline-derived CDR1 and CDR2 are DFQATT and SNEGSKA (reference sequence). The DNA of the CDR3 is TGCAGTGGATCGACAGGGAACTCCTACGAGCAGTACTTC. Residues: CSGSTGNSYEQYF.

This clonotype has at least ten counts. The chain carries TRBV5-4 and TRBJ2-2; no definite D call. The CDR3 contains 15 residues. The ends were cut back, 0 bases at V and 8 bases at J, with 14 bases in the middle. The V gene's germline CDR1 is SGHNT and CDR2 YYREEE (reference sequence). CDR3 residues: CASSLASRPWGELFF. CDR3 nucleotides: TGTGCCAGCAGCTTGGCCTCAAGGCCCTGGGGGGAGCTGTTTTTT.

This clonotype has more than one count but fewer than ten. The chain employs TRBV30 and TRBJ2-7, with 10 bases fitting TRBD1. The CDR3 is made up of 15 amino acids. Germline values: CDR1 GTSNPN, CDR2 SVGIG (reference sequence). Trimming at V came to 2 bases and at J to 2 bases, leaving 6 bases not matched to a gene. CDR3 region: CAWSIGGQGAYEQYF. Written as DNA, the CDR3 is TGTGCCTGGAGTATAGGTGGACAGGGGGCCTACGAGCAGTACTTC.

This clonotype is judged medium-sized (0.01 to 0.1%). The V gene is TRBV7-9, the J gene TRBJ2-3, with D unclear. The V end was cut by 3 bases, the J end by 3 bases, with 10 bases between. Germline V gene sequence: CDR1 SEHNR, CDR2 FQNEAQ (reference sequence). The CDR3 is made up of 14 amino acids. The CDR3, as DNA: TGTGCCAGCAGCTTTAGTACGGAGACAGATACGCAGTATTTT. Its protein is CASSFSTETDTQYF.

The chain is built from TRBV7-2 and TRBJ2-3, with D possibly being TRBD1 or TRBD2 (5 bases each). V was shortened by 3 bases and J by 6 bases, with 16 bases between the two germline ends. The CDR3 runs 15 residues. The germline V gene has CDR1 SGHTA and CDR2 FQGNSA. In DNA form, the CDR3 reads TGTGCCAGCAGCTTCCCCGGGACCCAGGCGGATACGCAGTATTTT. It specifies CASSFPGTQADTQYF.

This clonotype was picked up a small number of times. This chain uses TRBV5-6 with TRBJ1-2, with a possible D match to TRBD1 (6 bases). CDR3 length: 15 residues. The ends were cut back, 4 bases at V and 7 bases at J, with 20 bases in the middle. Germline V CDR1 and CDR2: SGHDT, YYEEEE. The CDR3 loop reads CASSGGITGNSGYTF. The CDR3 coding sequence is TGTGCCAGCAGCGGGGGGATTACAGGGAATAGTGGCTACACCTTC. Full variable domain (rest looked up from reference TRBV5-6 and TRBJ1-2): DAGVTQSPTHLIKTRGQQVTLRCSPKSGHDTVSWYQQALGQGPQFIFQYYEEEERQRGNFPDRFSGHQFPNYSSELNVNALLLGDSALYLCASSGGITGNSGYTFGSGTRLTVV.

This clonotype came up many times. The rearrangement links TRBV7-9 to TRBJ2-3; D might be TRBD1 or TRBD2, each matching 5 bases. Germline V gives CDR1 SEHNR, CDR2 FQNEAQ (reference sequence). This CDR3 region has 15 residues. V lost 5 bases and J 6 bases, leaving 18 bases between the germline ends. The CDR3 region is CASSHPGTQADTQYF. As DNA, the CDR3 is TGTGCCAGCAGCCACCCCGGGACCCAGGCGGATACGCAGTATTTT.

Turning to this clonotype: At one end the junction does not follow the germline gene, possibly because of a read error. The chain links TRBV6-1 to TRBJ2-3; D is perhaps TRBD1 (5 bases). This CDR3 has 17 residues. The germline CDR1 and CDR2 sequences are MNHNS and SASEGT. Here the CDR3 reads CASSEGISRWGTDTQYF. The CDR3 coding sequence is TGTGCCAGCAGTGAAGGGATTAGCAGGTGGGGCACAGACACGCAGTATTTT.

This clonotype is labeled medium-sized. The chain joins TRBV6-6 to TRBJ2-7; 12 bases align to TRBD2. This CDR3 comprises 15 residues. With 2 bases clipped from V and 6 bases from J, the junction kept 5 bases outside the gene matches. In germline, CDR1 is MNHNY, CDR2 SVGAGI (reference sequence). CDR3 sequence reads: CASSYATSGGLEQYF. Here the CDR3 DNA reads TGTGCCAGCAGTTACGCAACTAGCGGGGGGCTCGAGCAGTACTTC.

This clonotype has ten or more counts. The chain joins TRBV19 to TRBJ2-3; D unclear. Deletions cut 6 bases from V and 2 bases from J, with 21 bases between. The CDR3 length is 17 residues. From germline, CDR1 is LNHDA and CDR2 SQIVND (reference sequence). The CDR3 is CASSDKPTLEFTDTQYF. The DNA of the CDR3 is TGTGCCAGTAGCGATAAACCCACACTCGAATTCACAGATACGCAGTATTTT.

Of note for this clonotype: The junction and the germline gene differ at one end; a read error may be behind it. The chain joins TRBV6-2 or TRBV6-3 to TRBJ1-6; TRBD1 matches 7 bases. The CDR3 loop spans 15 amino acids. The germline gives CDR1 MNHEY, CDR2 SVGEGT. The CDR3 spells CAGSYSSRGDSPLHF. CDR3 DNA: TGTGCCGGCAGTTACTCGAGCAGGGGGGATTCACCCCTCCACTTT.

This clonotype showed up many times. The genes are TRBV19 and TRBJ2-7, with TRBD2 as a possible D gene (6 bases). Germline V gene sequence: CDR1 LNHDA, CDR2 SQIVND (reference sequence). The ends were cut back, 9 bases at V and 3 bases at J, with 12 bases in the middle. The CDR3 spans 12 residues. The CDR3 nucleotides read TGTGCCAGCGATGACGGGGGCTACGAGCAGTACTTC. This codes for CASDDGGYEQYF.

In its sample, this clonotype was seen once. This sequence may be a read error, since a much larger clone differs from it by one base. This sequence joins TRBV18 and TRBJ2-2; 7 bases agree with TRBD1. Looked up from germline, CDR1 is KGHSH and CDR2 is LQKENI. The J segment lost 3 bases and the V segment lost 8 bases, leaving 18 bases of the junction unmatched. This CDR3 comprises 18 residues. The DNA of the CDR3 is TGTGCCAGCCGCTCAACTCTAGTGGGACAGCTTTACACCGGGGAGCTGTTTTTT. Residues: CASRSTLVGQLYTGELFF.

Regarding this clonotype: The CDR3 does not close with the conserved phenylalanine or tryptophan, likely indicating a read error. The chain couples TRBV6-5 to TRBJ2-3; 10 nucleotides line up with TRBD1. Germline V gene lookup returns CDR1 MNHEY and CDR2 SVGAGI. J lost 4 bases, V lost 0 bases, and 7 bases had no gene match. CDR3 length: 17 residues. The CDR3 DNA is TGTGCCAGCAGTTACTCCGGGACAGGGGATTCCCCAGATACGCAGTATTCT. The encoded protein is CASSYSGTGDSPDTQYS.

CDR3 amino acids: CASSLSSGGVEQFF. In DNA, the CDR3 is TGTGCCAGCAGTCTATCCAGCGGGGGGGTTGAGCAGTTCTTC. The rearrangement joins TRBV28 to TRBJ2-1; 10 bases are shared with TRBD2. CDR3 length equals 14 residues. The V gene's germline CDR1 is MDHEN and CDR2 SYDVKM. Trimming removed 5 bases from V and 9 bases from J; junction bases left unmatched: 7.

Within the sample, this clonotype is medium-sized. The chain carries TRBV4-1 and TRBJ1-4; unclear D gene. CDR1 and CDR2 from the germline V gene are MGHRA and YSYEKL. V lost 0 bases to trimming and J lost 8 bases, with 19 bases between them. The CDR3 has 17 amino acids. As DNA, the CDR3 is TGCGCCAGCAGCCAAGAAGGGAACGGACCCCCGAAGGAAAAACTGTTTTTT. Protein: CASSQEGNGPPKEKLFF.

This clonotype counts as medium-sized. V gene TRBV7-9 combines with J gene TRBJ2-3, with D possibly TRBD2 on 6 matching bases. Trimming cost V 1 base and J 6 bases, with 11 bases left between them. This CDR3 is 14 amino acids long. Germline V gene data show CDR1 as SEHNR and CDR2 as FQNEAQ (reference sequence). The CDR3 loop is CASSLDFSGDTQYF. The CDR3 coding sequence is TGTGCCAGCAGCTTAGATTTTAGCGGTGATACGCAGTATTTT.

The table lists this clonotype with many counts. The CDR3 DNA follows: TGTGCCAGCAGCCAGGGGGCGACTGGCTACACCTTC. It translates to CASSQGATGYTF. The chain has TRBV13 and TRBJ1-2, with TRBD1 matching over 8 bases. The ends lost 5 bases at V and 7 bases at J; junction bases unmatched: 3. This CDR3 is built from 12 residues. Looked up from germline, CDR1 is PRHDT and CDR2 is FYEKMQ (reference sequence).

Many counts were recorded for this clonotype. The CDR3 sequence is CASSRGAGQETQYF. For the CDR3, the DNA is TGTGCCAGCAGTCGGGGGGCAGGGCAAGAGACCCAGTACTTC. The chain combines TRBV11-2 with TRBJ2-5; TRBD2 might be the D (7 bases). The CDR3 has 14 residues. CDR1 is SGHAT, CDR2 FQNNGV, per germline. V was shortened by 6 bases and J by 2 bases, with 13 bases between the two germline ends.

Relative to its sample, this clonotype is medium-sized. CDR3 sequence: CASSYSRGDEQFF. The CDR3 DNA reads TGTGCCAGCAGTTACTCGAGGGGGGATGAGCAGTTCTTC. The rearrangement links TRBV6-6 to TRBJ2-1; D is tentatively TRBD1 or TRBD2 (6 bases each). This CDR3 is built from 13 residues. Trimming took off 0 bases at V and 8 bases at J, with 8 bases between the two ends. From germline, CDR1 is MNHNY and CDR2 SVGAGI (reference sequence).

On this clonotype itself: The germline gene is not matched at one end of the junction; a read error may be the cause. V gene TRBV27 combines with J gene TRBJ1-2; TRBD1 matches at 10 bases. The CDR3 totals 16 residues. Germline V gives CDR1 MNHEY, CDR2 SMNVEV (reference sequence). CDR3 loop: CASSPYRTGGNYGYTF. CDR3 DNA sequence: TGTGCCAGCAGTCCCTATCGGACAGGGGGGAACTATGGCTATACCTTC.